A single sample is the source of the 7 T cell receptor beta chains below, sequenced in a study of CD8+ T cells in alopecia areata listed by TCRdb under 2018. Library method: the immunoSEQ multiplex PCR assay. RNA was extracted from all samples and reverse transcribed into cDNA, which served as template for TCR sequencing. As stored in TCRdb, this immuneACCESS dataset retains in-frame rearrangements with V and J assigned. A fraction of the clones does not appear; measured against another copy, unresolved V genes explain less than half of the discrepancy, and the remainder lacks a known reason. Counted in this sample were around 140,000 clones; 58% of them appeared once. Nearly 6.5% of the sample comes from the top ten. The time point label, as the study defines it: baseline before oral tofacitinib. The sample in question was CD4+ T cells sorted from blood, obtained at week 0. The source of these receptors is a human donor with alopecia areata.

CDR3 loop: CAWSVGGRDTQYF. CDR3 nucleotides: TGTGCCTGGAGTGTTGGGGGGAGAGATACGCAGTATTTT. The V call is TRBV30, the J call TRBJ2-3, with D possibly matching TRBD2 (6 bases). The ends were cut back, 0 bases at V and 5 bases at J, with 9 bases in the middle. Germline values: CDR1 GTSNPN, CDR2 SVGIG (reference sequence). The CDR3 runs 13 residues.

The chain joins TRBV7-3 to TRBJ1-1; D remains ambiguous. The CDR3 contains 14 residues. Trimming removed 5 bases at V and 0 bases at J, with 10 bases between. Per germline, CDR1 SGHTA and CDR2 FQGTGA. This CDR3 reads CASSPSGLNTEAFF. The CDR3 DNA follows: TGTGCCAGCAGCCCTTCCGGGCTGAACACTGAAGCTTTCTTT. The full variable domain, with the rest looked up from reference TRBV7-3 and TRBJ1-1, is GAGVSQTPSNKVTEKGKYVELRCDPISGHTALYWYRQSLGQGPEFLIYFQGTGAADDSGLPNDRFFAVRPEGSVSTLKIQRTERGDSAVYLCASSPSGLNTEAFFGQGTRLTVV.

The rearrangement uses TRBV29-1 and TRBJ1-1, with unresolved D. V lost 4 bases and J lost 5, with 14 bases in between. CDR1 and CDR2 (germline): SQVTM, ANQGSEA. The CDR3 loop spans 13 amino acids. The CDR3 here is CSVAPSIGTEAFF. In nucleotides, the CDR3 is TGCAGCGTTGCACCCTCCATCGGGACTGAAGCTTTCTTT.

The rearrangement links TRBV7-2 to TRBJ2-1, with 10 positions matching TRBD2. The trim removed 4 bases at V and 6 bases at J, leaving 6 bases unmatched. CDR1 is SGHTA and CDR2 is FQGNSA in the germline V gene. CDR3 size: 15 residues. In DNA, the CDR3 is TGTGCCAGCAGCTCCAGCGGGGGGGTTCGCAATGAGCAGTTCTTC. Amino acids: CASSSSGGVRNEQFF.

This clone was picked up a small number of times. The chain combines TRBV14 with TRBJ2-7; D unclear. CDR3 length equals 13 residues. Trimming removed 1 base at V and 4 bases at J, with 8 bases between. From germline, CDR1 is SGHDN and CDR2 FVKESK. The CDR3, as DNA: TGTGCCAGCAGCCAAGGGCCTGGATACGAGCAGTACTTC. Its protein product is CASSQGPGYEQYF.

The rearrangement joins TRBV10-3 to TRBJ1-2; D remains unclear. This CDR3 spans 12 amino acids. Trimming shortened V by 2 bases and J by 7 bases, and 8 bases separated the two germline ends. In germline, CDR1 is ENHRY, CDR2 SYGVKD. CDR3 loop: CAISEPSSGYTF. The CDR3 nucleotides read TGTGCCATCAGTGAGCCAAGTTCTGGCTACACCTTC.

The chain couples TRBV5-1 to TRBJ2-7; D tentatively fits TRBD1 or TRBD2 (5 bases each). V dropped 2 bases and J dropped 0 bases, with 12 bases sitting between them. The CDR3 length is 15 residues. The germline CDR1 and CDR2 sequences are SGHRS and YFSETQ. The CDR3 sequence is CASSFGTKSSYEQYF. The CDR3 nucleotides read TGCGCCAGCAGCTTTGGGACGAAAAGCTCCTACGAGCAGTACTTC. Using reference TRBV5-1 and TRBJ2-7 for the parts outside the CDR3, the full variable domain is KAGVTQTPRYLIKTRGQQVTLSCSPISGHRSVSWYQQTPGQGLQFLFEYFSETQRNKGNFPGRFSGRQFSNSRSEMNVSTLELGDSALYLCASSFGTKSSYEQYFGPGTRLTVT.